This T cell receptor beta chain was recovered during a study of STAT5B mutations in CD4+ large granular lymphocyte leukemia (dated by TCRdb to 2021 to 2024). Regarding the research as a whole: When cryopreserved patient cells were available, CD8+ cells were depleted as a first step, and selection with anti-CD4 microbeads followed. Flow cytometry performed on FACSCanto II or FACSVerse showed that the purified fractions had more than 95% purity among lymphocytes. TCRbeta repertoires of CD4+ T-cell large granular lymphocyte leukemia patients were compared with those of healthy blood donors.

The immunoSEQ assay at survey resolution was applied to genomic DNA for sequencing of TCRbeta rearrangements. Processing in the source paper ran as follows. Clonotypes representing more than 5% of the repertoire were considered putative leukemic clones, and a few dozen such clones were identified across 27 patients. A lowest detectable productive clonotype frequency of 2.59 x 10-5 was observed in the TCR sequencing data. Only productive TCRbeta rearrangements, meaning sequences that were complete and in-frame, were kept for the analyses. Sample clonality was computed as Simpson clonality in the immunoSEQ Analyzer version 3.0. Clones were binned by frequency as very rare, small, medium, large (1-20%) or hyperexpanded (>20%). Generation probabilities were estimated with OLGA 1.2.3, V-gene circos plots were made with VDJtools, specificities were looked up in VDJdb, and CDR3 motifs were identified with GLIPH. The table was pulled from immuneACCESS by TCRdb, which kept in-frame rearrangements only. Such tables lose some clones; where checked, under half of the loss comes from unresolved V genes, and the rest has no known cause. The V and J calls and clone size are taken from that table; D and trimming were inferred from the DNA. This sample holds thousands of clones; about nine tenths were observed only once. The ten largest account for about 50% of the sample.

About this clone: The antigen it binds to is not known. Base-call qualities are not available, and no considerably larger clone is one nucleotide away.

The CD4+ T-LGLL patients were recruited through hematology units in Padova (Italy), Helsinki (Finland) and Shinshu (Japan). Patient samples were bead-purified CD4+, CD4+CD8+, CD57+ or CD56+ fractions, or unselected PBMC, depending on sample availability. Somatic STAT5B mutation profiles obtained by deep amplicon sequencing of the same DNA used for patient TCRbeta data were integrated with the patient TCRbeta data. All TCR-sequenced material derived from peripheral blood: patient blood samples and healthy donor buffy coats. Ficoll-Hypaque gradient centrifugation was used to isolate peripheral blood mononuclear cells. Genomic DNA was extracted with the Gentra Puregene Cell and Tissue kit and quantified on a Qubit 2.0 fluorometer. The CDR3 numbers 15 residues from cysteine through phenylalanine. Kept here is only the CDR3 DNA, which spans 45 bases and is read in frame from base 1. Relative to germline, V is missing 6 bases and J is missing 1 base, with 7 bases of the junction outside any gene match. The germline V gene sets CDR1 to SNHLY and CDR2 to FYNNEI.

General conclusions and limits of the study: Patient cell sources were heterogeneous, and only six or seven CD4-sorted patient samples entered the clonality comparison with healthy controls. The data were not HLA-matched, and the relatively small sample size could explain the higher clonality seen in CD4+ compared with CD8+ T-LGLL. Main leukemic clonotypes were private to each patient, although roughly 25% appeared at low frequency in other patients' non-leukemic repertoires. TRBV06-family usage was enriched among the top patient clones (8/27) compared with healthy controls (2/35). CD4-sorted patient repertoires appeared more clonal than healthy CD4+ repertoires, and this difference persisted after removing the putative leukemic clones.

What was sequenced was PBMCs. This receptor was taken from a woman between 65 and 79 years old with CD4+ T-cell large granular lymphocyte leukemia. The chain is made from TRBV2 and TRBJ2-3; the central 7 bases match TRBD1. The CDR3 region reads CASSVGTEGTDTQYF. In nucleotides, the sequence is TGTGCCAGCAGCGTCGGGACAGAAGGCACAGATACGCAGTATTTT.